The sample holds a few counts of the clone carrying this T cell receptor (beta chain). The data belong to a study of blood T cell repertoires in COVID-19. The CDR3 is 17 residues long. The V end was cut by 4 bases, the J end by 3 bases, with 22 bases between. Germline V lookup: CDR1 SGHRS, CDR2 YFSETQ. Cohorts were determined from participant-reported clinical history. In the authors' workflow: Cell counts per sample came from amplifying reference gene primers. Profiled with immunoSEQ multiplex PCR; TCRdb holds only in-frame clones, not every one. V, J and clone size were drawn from that table, and D and trimming were deduced from the DNA. The repertoire holds roughly 160,000 clones, with more than 75% as singletons.

Material: PBMCs or T cells enriched from blood (not recorded which). The source is a woman in her forties or fifties who had recovered from COVID-19. The genes are TRBV5-1 and TRBJ1-2; D is possibly TRBD1 (5 bases). The CDR3 sequence is CASSRGAGPREDYGYTF. DNA for the CDR3: TGCGCCAGCAGCCGAGGGGCAGGGCCGAGGGAGGACTATGGCTACACCTTC.